A single sample gave rise to the 2 T cell receptor beta chains below, sequenced in a study of blood T cell repertoires in COVID-19. Sequenced by immunoSEQ multiplex PCR; TCRdb stores in-frame clones only, minus some. The sample lists around 210,000 clones, around 81% seen once, with approximately 0.9% in the top ten. What was sequenced was peripheral blood. Every receptor here comes from a man between 60 and 75 years old with COVID-19, enrolled during active disease.

V gene TRBV7-2 combines with J gene TRBJ2-1; D perhaps matches TRBD1 (5 bases). Deletions cut 5 bases from V and 2 bases from J, with 7 bases between. Germline V gives CDR1 SGHTA, CDR2 FQGNSA. The CDR3 runs to 13 residues. The CDR3 loop reads CASSQGTYNEQFF. In DNA form, the CDR3 reads TGTGCCAGCAGCCAGGGTACCTACAATGAGCAGTTCTTC.

The gene calls are TRBV29-1 and TRBJ1-1; 9 bases are shared with TRBD1. V trimming: 7 bases; J trimming: 2 bases; junction bases outside the gene matches: 8. The germline gives CDR1 SQVTM, CDR2 ANQGSEA. This CDR3 is 14 amino acids long. The CDR3 sequence is CSATPGQGNTEAFF. CDR3 in DNA: TGCAGCGCCACCCCGGGACAGGGTAACACTGAAGCTTTCTTT.